These T cell receptor beta chains were read from a single sample in a study of control samples from healthy donors and cancer patients. The assay was immunoSEQ multiplex PCR, and TCRdb's table has in-frame clones only and misses some. This table has roughly 9,700 clones, roughly 91% appearing once. The specimen sequenced was PBMCs. Source of these receptors: a man in his sixties with colorectal cancer. CDR3s include the opening cysteine and the closing phenylalanine or tryptophan. The D gene is left open where the match is weak. Clone sizes are given selectively: once, few, many, or a class where the clone is expanded.

d_gene,j_gene,abundance,v_gene,CDR3nt,CDR3aa
NA,TRBJ2-7,NA,TRBV4-3,TGCGCCAGCAGCCAAGACCAATACAGGGGAGGCGAGCAGTACTTC,CASSQDQYRGGEQYF
NA,TRBJ2-5,once,TRBV10-1,TGCGCCAGCAGTGACGAGGGCGGGACCCAGTACTTC,CASSDEGGTQYF
TRBD2,TRBJ2-7,NA,TRBV6-6,TGTGCCAGCACTAAACGTGGACTAGATATCTACGAGCAGTACTTC,CASTKRGLDIYEQYF
NA,TRBJ1-5,NA,TRBV30,TGTGCCTGGAGTTCCGACAGCAATCAGCCCCAGCATTTT,CAWSSDSNQPQHF
NA,TRBJ2-3,NA,TRBV6-2/TRBV6-3,TGTGCCAGCAGTCCCGGTGGGGGAAGCACAGATACGCAGTATTTT,CASSPGGGSTDTQYF
TRBD1,TRBJ2-3,NA,TRBV9,TGTGCCAGCAGCGCCCGGGACAGGGTCTTTGTATCTGCAGATACGCAGTATTTT,CASSARDRVFVSADTQYF
TRBD1,TRBJ1-1,NA,TRBV19,TGTGCCAGTAGTATCCTCACAGGGGCCGGTCCTTACCTGAACACTGAAGCTTTCTTT,CASSILTGAGPYLNTEAFF
NA,TRBJ2-2,NA,TRBV14,TGTGCCAGCAGCGACCAGACACTTCCGAACACCGGGGAGCTGTTTTTT,CASSDQTLPNTGELFF
TRBD1,TRBJ2-7,NA,TRBV5-6,TGTGCCAGCAGTCTCGACAGGGGAGCCGAGCAGTACTTC,CASSLDRGAEQYF
NA,TRBJ2-2,NA,TRBV9,TGTGCCAGCAGCGTAGATCGGGACTTAGGTGTCGGGGAGCTGTTTTTT,CASSVDRDLGVGELFF
TRBD2,TRBJ2-3,NA,TRBV7-3,TGTGCCAGCAGCTTACAACACGGACTAGCGGGGGGTCGTACGCAGTATTTT,CASSLQHGLAGGRTQYF
NA,TRBJ1-1,NA,TRBV11-3,TGTGCCAGCAGCTTAGATGGCCGGGACGGGAACGATGAAGCTTTCTTT,CASSLDGRDGNDEAFF
NA,TRBJ2-7,NA,TRBV6-5,TGTGCCAGCAGTTACTCGAACCAAGGCGAGCAGTACTTC,CASSYSNQGEQYF
NA,TRBJ1-3,NA,TRBV11-2,TGTGCCAGCAGCCGCGACAACTCTGGAAACACCATATATTTT,CASSRDNSGNTIYF
NA,TRBJ2-5,NA,TRBV7-2,TGTGCCAGCAGCTGGAAGGGATACCAAGAGACCCAGTACTTC,CASSWKGYQETQYF
NA,TRBJ2-7,NA,TRBV7-2,TGTGCCAGCAGCTTAGGTGGGGGCTACGAGCAGTACTTC,CASSLGGGYEQYF
NA,TRBJ2-5,NA,TRBV7-9,TGTGCCAGCAACCCCCCGGGCCAACTCCAAGAGACCCAGTACTTC,CASNPPGQLQETQYF
NA,TRBJ1-1,once,TRBV4-2,TGTGCCAGCAGCCAACCCTGGAGAGGAAGGGGCACTGAAGCTTTCTTT,CASSQPWRGRGTEAFF
NA,TRBJ2-2,NA,TRBV28,TGTGCCAGCAGTTTTCTCCGGCTGTCCCGAAAAGACACCGGGGAGCTGTTTTTT,CASSFLRLSRKDTGELFF
NA,TRBJ2-5,NA,TRBV5-1,TGCGCCAGCAGCTTGTCGCCTGGGGAGACCCAGTACTTC,CASSLSPGETQYF
TRBD2,TRBJ2-7,NA,TRBV3-1/TRBV3-2,TGTGCCAGCAGTCCTAGGGCTAGCGGGGGCCCTTATCCCTTC,CASSPRASGGPYPF
NA,TRBJ1-2,NA,TRBV28,TGTGCCAGCAGTTCACCCCCGAGGGGAGCAGATGGCTACACCTTC,CASSSPPRGADGYTF
NA,TRBJ2-7,NA,TRBV7-2,TGTGCCAGCAGCTTTGAAGGACCTCGGGAGGAGCAGTACTTC,CASSFEGPREEQYF
TRBD2,TRBJ2-1,NA,TRBV28,TGTGCCAGCAGTCCGGTAGCGGGGGAATCCTACAATGAGCAGTTCTTC,CASSPVAGESYNEQFF
TRBD2,TRBJ2-5,NA,TRBV12-3/TRBV12-4,TGTGCCAGCAGTGGGACTAGCTGGGGCCAGTACTTC,CASSGTSWGQYF
NA,TRBJ1-2,NA,TRBV28,TGTGCCAGCAGTTCGATTCTGTGGCAGGGCTATGGCTACACCTTC,CASSSILWQGYGYTF
NA,TRBJ2-2,once,TRBV7-8,TGTGCCAGCAGCTTAGAGTACGGGGAGCTGTTTTTT,CASSLEYGELFF
TRBD1,TRBJ2-7,NA,TRBV11-2,TGTGCCAGCAGCGTATGGACAGGGGGCTACGAGCAGTACTTC,CASSVWTGGYEQYF
NA,TRBJ1-1,once,TRBV30,TGTGCCTGGAGTGTACGGCAGATGAACACTGAAGCTTTCTTT,CAWSVRQMNTEAFF
NA,TRBJ2-1,NA,TRBV28,TGTGCCAGCAGTGAATGGGGTGAGCAGTTCTTC,CASSEWGEQFF
NA,TRBJ1-5,few,TRBV7-2,TGTGCCAGCAGCTTAGGCAGGGAACAGCCCCAGCATTTT,CASSLGREQPQHF
NA,TRBJ1-6,NA,TRBV7-9,TGTGCCAGCAGCTTCTCACAGGATTTCGGGTCCCCACCCCTCCACTTT,CASSFSQDFGSPPLHF
NA,TRBJ1-5,NA,TRBV1,TGCACCAGCAGCCAAGAGGCCCAGCAGGGGGCCGGCCAGCCCCAGCATTTT,CTSSQEAQQGAGQPQHF
NA,TRBJ1-4,NA,TRBV6-5,TGTGCCAGCAGTTCCCCGGCAGCTGGTGTGGGTGAAAAACTGTTTTTT,CASSSPAAGVGEKLFF
TRBD1,TRBJ1-2,NA,TRBV4-3,TGCGCCAGCAGCCAAGGCGGACAGGGGTCCGGGAGCTATGGCTACACCTTC,CASSQGGQGSGSYGYTF
NA,TRBJ1-6,NA,TRBV4-3,TGCGCCAGCAGCCAAGACGACAGAGATAATTCACCCCTCCACTTT,CASSQDDRDNSPLHF
NA,TRBJ1-1,NA,TRBV5-4,TGTGCCAGCAGCTTGGCGGTTTGGAGGGGAGGTGAAGCTTTCTTT,CASSLAVWRGGEAFF
NA,TRBJ2-3,NA,TRBV5-8,TGTGCCAGCAGCTTGCGATTCCCGGGGTCCTCAGATACGCAGTATTTT,CASSLRFPGSSDTQYF
NA,TRBJ1-2,NA,TRBV2,TGTGCCAGCACCCCCCCCGCAGGGCTCTATGGCTACACCTTC,CASTPPAGLYGYTF
NA,TRBJ2-5,NA,TRBV4-2,TGTGCCAGCAGCCAAGATTTCCAAGAGACCCAGTACTTC,CASSQDFQETQYF
TRBD1,TRBJ1-4,NA,TRBV6-6,TGTGCCAGCAGCCGACAGGGATATGAAAAACTGTTTTTT,CASSRQGYEKLFF
TRBD1,TRBJ1-2,NA,TRBV5-1,TGCGCCAGCAGACTACGGACAGGGGGCGGCTATGGCTACACCTTC,CASRLRTGGGYGYTF